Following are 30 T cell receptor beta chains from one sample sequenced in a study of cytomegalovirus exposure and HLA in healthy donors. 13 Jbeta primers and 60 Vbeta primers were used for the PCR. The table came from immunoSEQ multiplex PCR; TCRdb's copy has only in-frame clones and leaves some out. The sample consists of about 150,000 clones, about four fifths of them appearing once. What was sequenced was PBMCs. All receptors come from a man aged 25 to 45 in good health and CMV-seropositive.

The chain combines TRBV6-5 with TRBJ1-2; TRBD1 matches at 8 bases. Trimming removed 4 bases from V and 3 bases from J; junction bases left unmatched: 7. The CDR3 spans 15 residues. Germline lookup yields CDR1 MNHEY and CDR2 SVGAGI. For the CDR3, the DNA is TGTGCCAGCAGTTGGGCTTCAGGGGGCGACTATGGCTACACCTTC. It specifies CASSWASGGDYGYTF.

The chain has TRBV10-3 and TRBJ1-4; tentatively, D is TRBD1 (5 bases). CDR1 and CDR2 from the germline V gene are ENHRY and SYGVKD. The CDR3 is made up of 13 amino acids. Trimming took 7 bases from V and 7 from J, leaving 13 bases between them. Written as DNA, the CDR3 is TGTGCCATCACGGGGGGTAGGGGTGAAAAACTGTTTTTT. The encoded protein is CAITGGRGEKLFF.

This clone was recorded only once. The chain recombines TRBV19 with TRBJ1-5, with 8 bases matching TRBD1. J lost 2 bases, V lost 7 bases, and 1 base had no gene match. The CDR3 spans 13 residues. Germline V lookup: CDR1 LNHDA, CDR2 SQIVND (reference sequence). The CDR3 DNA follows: TGTGCCAGTATGGGACAGGGCAATCAGCCCCAGCATTTT. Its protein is CASMGQGNQPQHF. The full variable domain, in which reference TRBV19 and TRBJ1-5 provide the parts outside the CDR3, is DGGITQSPKYLFRKEGQNVTLSCEQNLNHDAMYWYRQDPGQGLRLIYYSQIVNDFQKGDIAEGYSVSREKKESFPLTVTSAQKNPTAFYLCASMGQGNQPQHFGDGTRLSIL.

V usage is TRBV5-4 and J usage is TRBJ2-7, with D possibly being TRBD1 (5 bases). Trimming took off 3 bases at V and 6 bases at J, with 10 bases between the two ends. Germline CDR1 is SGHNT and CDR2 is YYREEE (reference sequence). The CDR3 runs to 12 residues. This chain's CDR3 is CASSSVGVEQYF. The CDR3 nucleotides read TGTGCCAGCAGCTCCGTAGGGGTCGAGCAGTACTTC.

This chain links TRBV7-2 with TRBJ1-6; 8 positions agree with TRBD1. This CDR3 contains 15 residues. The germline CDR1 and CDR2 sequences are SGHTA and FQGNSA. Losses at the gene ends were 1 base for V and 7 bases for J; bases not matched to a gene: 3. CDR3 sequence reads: CASSLGTGSNSPLHF. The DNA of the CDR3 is TGTGCCAGCAGCTTAGGGACAGGGTCGAATTCACCCCTCCACTTT.

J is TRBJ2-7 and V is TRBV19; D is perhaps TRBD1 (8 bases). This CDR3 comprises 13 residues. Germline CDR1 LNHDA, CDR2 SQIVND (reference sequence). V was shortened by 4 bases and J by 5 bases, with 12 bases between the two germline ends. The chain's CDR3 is CASSNRGGNEQYF. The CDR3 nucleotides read TGTGCCAGTAGTAACAGGGGGGGCAACGAGCAGTACTTC.

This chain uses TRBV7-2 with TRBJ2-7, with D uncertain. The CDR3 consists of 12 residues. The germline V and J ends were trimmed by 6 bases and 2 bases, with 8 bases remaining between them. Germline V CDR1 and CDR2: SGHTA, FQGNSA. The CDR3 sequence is CASSPEAYEQYF. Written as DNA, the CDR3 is TGTGCCAGCAGTCCCGAGGCCTACGAGCAGTACTTC. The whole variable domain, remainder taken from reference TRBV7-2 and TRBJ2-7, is GAGVSQSPSNKVTEKGKDVELRCDPISGHTALYWYRQSLGQGLEFLIYFQGNSAPDKSGLPSDRFSAERTGGSVSTLTIQRTQQEDSAVYLCASSPEAYEQYFGPGTRLTVT.

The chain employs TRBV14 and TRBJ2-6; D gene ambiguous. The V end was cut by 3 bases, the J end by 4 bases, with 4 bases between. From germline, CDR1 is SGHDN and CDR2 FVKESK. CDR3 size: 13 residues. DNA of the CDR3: TGTGCCAGCAGCCAGGCCGGGGCCAACGTCCTGACTTTC. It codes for CASSQAGANVLTF.

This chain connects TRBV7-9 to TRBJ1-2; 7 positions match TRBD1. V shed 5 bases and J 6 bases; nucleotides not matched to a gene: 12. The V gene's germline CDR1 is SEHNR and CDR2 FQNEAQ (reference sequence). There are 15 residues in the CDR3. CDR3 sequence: CASSAPLDRVHGYTF. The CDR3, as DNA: TGTGCCAGCAGCGCCCCCCTCGACAGGGTGCATGGCTACACCTTC.

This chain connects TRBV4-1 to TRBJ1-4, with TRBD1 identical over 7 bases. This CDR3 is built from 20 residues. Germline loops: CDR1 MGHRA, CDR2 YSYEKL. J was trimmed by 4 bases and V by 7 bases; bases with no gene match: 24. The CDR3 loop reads CASTSGPPGPTTGRNEKLFF. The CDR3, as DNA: TGCGCCAGCACCTCTGGGCCGCCCGGGCCAACGACAGGGCGTAATGAAAAACTGTTTTTT.

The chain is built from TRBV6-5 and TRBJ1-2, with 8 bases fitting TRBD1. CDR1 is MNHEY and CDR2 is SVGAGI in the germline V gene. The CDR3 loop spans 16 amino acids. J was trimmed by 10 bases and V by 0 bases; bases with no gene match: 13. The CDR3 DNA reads TGTGCCAGCAGTTACTCCGCAGGGGGCGCGGTTTTTGTCTACACCTTC. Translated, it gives CASSYSAGGAVFVYTF.

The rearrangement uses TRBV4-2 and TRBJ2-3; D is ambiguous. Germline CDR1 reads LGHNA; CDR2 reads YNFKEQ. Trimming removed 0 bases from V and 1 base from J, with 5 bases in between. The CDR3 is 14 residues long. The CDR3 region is CASSQESGTDTQYF. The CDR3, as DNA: TGTGCCAGCAGCCAAGAAAGCGGCACAGATACGCAGTATTTT.

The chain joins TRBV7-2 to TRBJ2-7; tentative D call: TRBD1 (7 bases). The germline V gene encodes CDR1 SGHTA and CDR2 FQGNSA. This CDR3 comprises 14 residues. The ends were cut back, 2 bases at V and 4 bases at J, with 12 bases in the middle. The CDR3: CASSLQEGAYEQYF. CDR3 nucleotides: TGTGCCAGCAGCTTACAGGAGGGGGCGTACGAGCAGTACTTC.

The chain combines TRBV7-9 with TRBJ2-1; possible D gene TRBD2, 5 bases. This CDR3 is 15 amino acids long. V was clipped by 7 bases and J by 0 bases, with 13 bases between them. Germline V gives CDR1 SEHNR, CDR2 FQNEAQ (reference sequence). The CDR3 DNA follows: TGTGCCAGCACCCCAGAGCGGCCCTCCTACAATGAGCAGTTCTTC. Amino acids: CASTPERPSYNEQFF.

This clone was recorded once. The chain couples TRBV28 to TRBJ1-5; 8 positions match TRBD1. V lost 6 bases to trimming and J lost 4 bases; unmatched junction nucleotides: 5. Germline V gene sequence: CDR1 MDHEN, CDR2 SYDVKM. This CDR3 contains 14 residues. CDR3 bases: TGTGCCAGCAGGGGGGGACAGGCGAATCAGCCCCAGCATTTT. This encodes CASRGGQANQPQHF. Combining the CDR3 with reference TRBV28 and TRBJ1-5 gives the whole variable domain DVKVTQSSRYLVKRTGEKVFLECVQDMDHENMFWYRQDPGLGLRLIYFSYDVKMKEKGDIPEGYSVSREKKERFSLILESASTNQTSMYLCASRGGQANQPQHFGDGTRLSIL.

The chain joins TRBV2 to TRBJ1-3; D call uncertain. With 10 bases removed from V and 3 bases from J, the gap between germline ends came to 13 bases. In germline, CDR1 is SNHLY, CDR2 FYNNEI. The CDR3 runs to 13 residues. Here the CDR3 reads CATSGEGGNTIYF. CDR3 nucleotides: TGTGCCACGTCCGGGGAGGGTGGAAACACCATATATTTT. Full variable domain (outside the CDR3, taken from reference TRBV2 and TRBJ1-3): EPEVTQTPSHQVTQMGQEVILRCVPISNHLYFYWYRQILGQKVEFLVSFYNNEISEKSEIFDDQFSVERPDGSNFTLKIRSTKLEDSAMYFCATSGEGGNTIYFGEGSWLTVV.

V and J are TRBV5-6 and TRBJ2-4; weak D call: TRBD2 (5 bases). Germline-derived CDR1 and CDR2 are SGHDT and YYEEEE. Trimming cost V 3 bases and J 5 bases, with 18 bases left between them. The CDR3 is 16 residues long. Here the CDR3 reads CASSSRGKMLENIQYF. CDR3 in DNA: TGTGCCAGCAGCTCAAGAGGGAAAATGCTTGAAAACATTCAGTACTTC. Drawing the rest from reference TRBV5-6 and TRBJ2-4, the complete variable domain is DAGVTQSPTHLIKTRGQQVTLRCSPKSGHDTVSWYQQALGQGPQFIFQYYEEEERQRGNFPDRFSGHQFPNYSSELNVNALLLGDSALYLCASSSRGKMLENIQYFGAGTRLSVL.

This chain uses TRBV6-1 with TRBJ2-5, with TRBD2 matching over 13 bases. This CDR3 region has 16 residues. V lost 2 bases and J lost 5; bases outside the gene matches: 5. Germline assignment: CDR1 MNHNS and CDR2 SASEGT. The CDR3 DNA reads TGTGCCAGCAGTGAATCGACTAGCGGGGGGTGGGAGACCCAGTACTTC. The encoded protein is CASSESTSGGWETQYF.

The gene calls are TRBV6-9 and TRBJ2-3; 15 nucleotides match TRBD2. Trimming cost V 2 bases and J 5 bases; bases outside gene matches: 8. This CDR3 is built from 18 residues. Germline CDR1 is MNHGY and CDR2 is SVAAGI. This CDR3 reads CASSYVGLAGGRGDTQYF. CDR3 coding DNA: TGTGCCAGCAGTTATGTGGGACTAGCGGGGGGCCGGGGAGATACGCAGTATTTT.

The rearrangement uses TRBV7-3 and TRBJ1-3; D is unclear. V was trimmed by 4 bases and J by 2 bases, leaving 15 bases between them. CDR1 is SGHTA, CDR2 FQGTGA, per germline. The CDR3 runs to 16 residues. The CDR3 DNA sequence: TGTGCCAGCAGCTCCCCGGAGGCGGGAGCTGGAAACACCATATATTTT. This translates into CASSSPEAGAGNTIYF.

CDR3 in DNA: TGTGCCAGCAACCGAATGATTGGCGGGGCCTACGAGCAGTACTTC. Its translation: CASNRMIGGAYEQYF. The gene calls are TRBV2 and TRBJ2-5; possibly TRBD2 for D (6 bases). The better agreement between TRBJ2-7 and the DNA end casts doubt on the J call. CDR3 length: 15 amino acids. Germline lookup yields CDR1 SNHLY and CDR2 FYNNEI.

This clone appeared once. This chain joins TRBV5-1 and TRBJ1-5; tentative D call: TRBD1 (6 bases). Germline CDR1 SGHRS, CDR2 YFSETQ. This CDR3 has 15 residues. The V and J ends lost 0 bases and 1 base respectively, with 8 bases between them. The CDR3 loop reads CASSLGTVSNQPQHF. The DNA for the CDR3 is TGCGCCAGCAGCTTGGGGACAGTGAGCAATCAGCCCCAGCATTTT. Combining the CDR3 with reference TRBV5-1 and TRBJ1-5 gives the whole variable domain KAGVTQTPRYLIKTRGQQVTLSCSPISGHRSVSWYQQTPGQGLQFLFEYFSETQRNKGNFPGRFSGRQFSNSRSEMNVSTLELGDSALYLCASSLGTVSNQPQHFGDGTRLSIL.

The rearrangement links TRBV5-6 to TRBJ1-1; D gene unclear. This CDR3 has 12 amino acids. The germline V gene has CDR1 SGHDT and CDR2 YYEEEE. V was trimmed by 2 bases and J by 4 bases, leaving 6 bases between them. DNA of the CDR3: TGTGCCAGCAGCTTTGGCCCCACTGAAGCTTTCTTT. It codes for CASSFGPTEAFF.

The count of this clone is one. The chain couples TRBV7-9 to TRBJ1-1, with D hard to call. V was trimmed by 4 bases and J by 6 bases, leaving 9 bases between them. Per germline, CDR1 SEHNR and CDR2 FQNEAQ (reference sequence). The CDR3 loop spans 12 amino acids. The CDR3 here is CASSSQDPEAFF. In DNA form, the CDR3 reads TGTGCCAGCAGCTCGCAGGATCCTGAAGCTTTCTTT.

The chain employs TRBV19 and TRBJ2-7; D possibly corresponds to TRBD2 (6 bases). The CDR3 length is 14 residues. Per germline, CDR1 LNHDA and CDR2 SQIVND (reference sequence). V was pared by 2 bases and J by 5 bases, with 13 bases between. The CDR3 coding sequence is TGTGCCAGTAGTATACTCGGGAGTCTGGACGAGCAGTACTTC. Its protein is CASSILGSLDEQYF.

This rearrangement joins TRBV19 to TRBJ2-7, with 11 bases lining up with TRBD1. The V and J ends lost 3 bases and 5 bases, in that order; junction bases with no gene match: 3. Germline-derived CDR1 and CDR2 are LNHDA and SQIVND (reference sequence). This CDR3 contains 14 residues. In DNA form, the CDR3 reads TGTGCCAGTAGTATGGGACAGGGGGGTGACGAGCAGTACTTC. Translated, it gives CASSMGQGGDEQYF.

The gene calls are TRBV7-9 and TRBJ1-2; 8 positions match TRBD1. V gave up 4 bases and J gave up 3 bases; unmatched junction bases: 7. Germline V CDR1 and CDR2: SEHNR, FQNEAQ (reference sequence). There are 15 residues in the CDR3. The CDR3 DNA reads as TGTGCCAGCAGCTCTCGACAGGGGACGGACTATGGCTACACCTTC. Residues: CASSSRQGTDYGYTF. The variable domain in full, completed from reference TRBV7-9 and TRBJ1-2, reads DTGVSQNPRHKITKRGQNVTFRCDPISEHNRLYWYRQTLGQGPEFLTYFQNEAQLEKSRLLSDRFSAERPKGSFSTLEIQRTEQGDSAMYLCASSSRQGTDYGYTFGSGTRLTVV.

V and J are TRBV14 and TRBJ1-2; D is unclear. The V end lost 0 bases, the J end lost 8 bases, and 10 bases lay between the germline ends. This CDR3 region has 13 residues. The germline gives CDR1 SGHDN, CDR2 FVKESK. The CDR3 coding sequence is TGTGCCAGCAGCCAAGATATTCGGGGAGGCTACACCTTC. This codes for CASSQDIRGGYTF.

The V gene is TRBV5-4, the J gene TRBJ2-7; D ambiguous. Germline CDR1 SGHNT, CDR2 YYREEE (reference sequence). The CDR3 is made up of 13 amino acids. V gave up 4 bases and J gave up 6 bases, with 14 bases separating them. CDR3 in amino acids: CASSVDGVGEQYF. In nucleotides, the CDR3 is TGTGCCAGCAGCGTGGACGGAGTCGGCGAGCAGTACTTC.

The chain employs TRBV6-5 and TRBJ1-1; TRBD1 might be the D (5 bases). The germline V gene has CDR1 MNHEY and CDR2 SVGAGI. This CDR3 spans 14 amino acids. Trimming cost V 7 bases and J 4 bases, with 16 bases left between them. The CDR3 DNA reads TGTGCCAGCACCCCAGTAAGGGGTGGCACTGAAGCTTTCTTT. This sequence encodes CASTPVRGGTEAFF.